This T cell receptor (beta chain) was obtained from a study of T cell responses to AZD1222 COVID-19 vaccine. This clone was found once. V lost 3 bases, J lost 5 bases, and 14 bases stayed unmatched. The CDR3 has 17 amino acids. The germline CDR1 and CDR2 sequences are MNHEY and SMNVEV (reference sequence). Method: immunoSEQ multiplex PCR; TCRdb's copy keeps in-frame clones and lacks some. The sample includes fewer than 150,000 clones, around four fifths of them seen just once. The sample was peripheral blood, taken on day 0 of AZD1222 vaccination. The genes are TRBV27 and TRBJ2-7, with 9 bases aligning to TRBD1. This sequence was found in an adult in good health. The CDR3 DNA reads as TGTGCCAGCAGTTTCCAACTTCCCGGGACAGGGAGCCACGAGCAGTACTTC. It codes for CASSFQLPGTGSHEQYF.